This T cell receptor beta chain was sequenced for a study of OX40 agonist ivuxolimab in advanced cancers. Background on the study: Every 2 weeks, ivuxolimab was infused into the patients intravenously at between 0.01 and 10 mg/kg. A diagnosis of hepatocellular carcinoma, melanoma, renal cell or head and neck cancer was present in dose-escalation patients. Findings of the study overall: Averaging showed that CD8+ T cells had more expanded clones than CD4+ did.

Measured with immunoSEQ multiplex PCR; TCRdb has only the in-frame clones, and not every one. Here the sample spans about 66,000 clones, around 80% being singletons. Note on this clone: Its target is unknown.

V lost 7 bases and J lost 3; bases outside the gene matches: 0. Germline lookup yields CDR1 SGHRS and CDR2 YFSETQ. CDR3 length equals 12 residues. The V gene is TRBV5-1, the J gene TRBJ2-2; 7 positions match TRBD1. The source is an adult with an advanced solid tumor such as melanoma, head and neck, liver or kidney cancer. Sample: CD4+ or CD8+ T cells sorted from blood, taken in a trial of the OX40 agonist ivuxolimab. CDR3 coding DNA: TGCGCCAGCGGGACAGACACCGGGGAGCTGTTTTTT. Its protein product is CASGTDTGELFF. The variable domain in full, with the rest retrieved from reference TRBV5-1 and TRBJ2-2, is KAGVTQTPRYLIKTRGQQVTLSCSPISGHRSVSWYQQTPGQGLQFLFEYFSETQRNKGNFPGRFSGRQFSNSRSEMNVSTLELGDSALYLCASGTDTGELFFGEGSRLTVL.